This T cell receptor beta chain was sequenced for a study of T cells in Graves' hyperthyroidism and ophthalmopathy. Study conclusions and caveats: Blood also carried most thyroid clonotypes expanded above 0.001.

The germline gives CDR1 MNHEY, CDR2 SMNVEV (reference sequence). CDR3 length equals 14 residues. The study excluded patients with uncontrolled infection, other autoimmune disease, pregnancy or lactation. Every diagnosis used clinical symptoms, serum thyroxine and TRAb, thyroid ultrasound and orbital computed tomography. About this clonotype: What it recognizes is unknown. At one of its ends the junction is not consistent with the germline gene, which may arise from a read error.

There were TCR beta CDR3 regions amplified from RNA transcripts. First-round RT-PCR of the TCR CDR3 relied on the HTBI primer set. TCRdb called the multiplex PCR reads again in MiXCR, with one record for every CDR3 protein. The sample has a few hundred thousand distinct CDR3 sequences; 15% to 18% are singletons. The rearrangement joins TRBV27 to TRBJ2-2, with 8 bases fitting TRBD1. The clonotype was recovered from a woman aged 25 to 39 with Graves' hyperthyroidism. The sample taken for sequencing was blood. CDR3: CASSLSQGAGELLF. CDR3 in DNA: TGTGCCAGCAGTTTAAGCCAGGGGGCCGGGGAGCTGCTTTTT.